This T cell receptor (beta chain) was observed in a study of T-cell reconstitution after alpha-beta-depleted transplantation in children. The CDR3 extends over 14 amino acids. Germline V gene sequence: CDR1 SGHNT, CDR2 YYREEE (reference sequence). The V gene lost 3 bases and the J gene lost 4 bases, with 12 bases spanning the gap. This clonotype occurred many times. Unique molecular identifiers were incorporated when the TCRbeta library was constructed. TCRdb used MiXCR to reprocess the PCR reads, holding one entry per CDR3 protein. The sample consists of roughly 300,000 distinct CDR3 sequences, 11% of them appearing once.

The receptor comes from a male patient between 2 and 10 years old who had a stem cell transplant for chronic granulomatous disease, so the T cells may come from the graft donor. The V and J genes are TRBV5-4 and TRBJ2-3; D call uncertain. The source was peripheral blood, collected 180 days after TCRalphabeta/CD19-depleted stem cell transplant. For the CDR3, the DNA is TGTGCCAGCAGCTGGAGTAGCAAAGCAGATACGCAGTATTTT. Encoded protein: CASSWSSKADTQYF.